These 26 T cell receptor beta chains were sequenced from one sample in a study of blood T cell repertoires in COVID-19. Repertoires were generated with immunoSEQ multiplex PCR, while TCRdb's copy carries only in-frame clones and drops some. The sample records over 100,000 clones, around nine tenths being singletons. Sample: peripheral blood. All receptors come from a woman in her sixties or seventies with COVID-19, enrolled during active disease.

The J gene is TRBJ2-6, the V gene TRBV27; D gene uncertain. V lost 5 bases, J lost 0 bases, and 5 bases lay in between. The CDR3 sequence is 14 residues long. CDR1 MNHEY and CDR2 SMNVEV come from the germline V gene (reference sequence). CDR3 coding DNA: TGTGCCAGCAGTCGGTCCTCTGGGGCCAACGTCCTGACTTTC. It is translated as CASSRSSGANVLTF.

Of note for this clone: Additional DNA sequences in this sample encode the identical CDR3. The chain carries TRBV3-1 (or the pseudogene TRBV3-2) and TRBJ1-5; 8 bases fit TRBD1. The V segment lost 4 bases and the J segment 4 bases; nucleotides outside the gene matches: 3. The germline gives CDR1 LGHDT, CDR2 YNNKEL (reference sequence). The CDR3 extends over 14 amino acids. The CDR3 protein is CASSLTGVNQPQHF. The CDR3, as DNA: TGTGCCAGCAGCCTGACAGGGGTAAATCAGCCCCAGCATTTT.

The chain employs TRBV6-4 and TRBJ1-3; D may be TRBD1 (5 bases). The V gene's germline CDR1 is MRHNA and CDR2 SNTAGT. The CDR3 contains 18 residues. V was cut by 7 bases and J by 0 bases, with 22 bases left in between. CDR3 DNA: TGTGCCAGCACCATTCCACCTTCCGACAGAAGCTCTGGAAACACCATATATTTT. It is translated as CASTIPPSDRSSGNTIYF.

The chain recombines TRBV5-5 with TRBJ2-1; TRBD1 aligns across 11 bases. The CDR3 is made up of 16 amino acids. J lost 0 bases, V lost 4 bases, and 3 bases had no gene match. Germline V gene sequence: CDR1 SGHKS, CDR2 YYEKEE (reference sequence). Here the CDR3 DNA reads TGTGCCAGCAGCGGCGGGACAGGGGGCTCCTACAATGAGCAGTTCTTC. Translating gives CASSGGTGGSYNEQFF.

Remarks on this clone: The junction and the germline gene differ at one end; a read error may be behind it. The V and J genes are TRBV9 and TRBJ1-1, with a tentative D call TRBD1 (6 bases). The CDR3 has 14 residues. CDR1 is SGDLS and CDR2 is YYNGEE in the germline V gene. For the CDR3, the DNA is TGTGCCAGCAGCGTAGTTAGGGGGAACCCTGAAGCTTTCTTT. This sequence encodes CASSVVRGNPEAFF.

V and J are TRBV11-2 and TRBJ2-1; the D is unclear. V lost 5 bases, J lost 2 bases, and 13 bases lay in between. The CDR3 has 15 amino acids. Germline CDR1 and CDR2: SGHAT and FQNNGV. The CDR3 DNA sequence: TGTGCCAGCAGCCCCGTGTTACGGGCCTACAATGAGCAGTTCTTC. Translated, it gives CASSPVLRAYNEQFF.

CDR3 sequence (DNA): TGTGCCACCTCTAGGGGGGGTAGCTCCTACGAGCAGTACTTC. It specifies CATSRGGSSYEQYF. The chain is built from TRBV19 and TRBJ2-7; D possibly corresponds to TRBD2 (7 bases). The length of the CDR3 is 14 residues. Germline assignment: CDR1 LNHDA and CDR2 SQIVND (reference sequence). V was trimmed by 10 bases and J by 0 bases, leaving 16 bases between them.

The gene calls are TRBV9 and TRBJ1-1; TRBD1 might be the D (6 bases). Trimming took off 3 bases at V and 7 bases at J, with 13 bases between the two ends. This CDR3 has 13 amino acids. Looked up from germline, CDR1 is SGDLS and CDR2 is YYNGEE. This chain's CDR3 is CASSGGGNGEAFF. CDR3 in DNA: TGTGCCAGCAGCGGAGGGGGAAATGGTGAAGCTTTCTTT.

CDR3 protein: CASSLAGQGTNEKLFF. The CDR3 DNA sequence: TGTGCCAGCAGCTTAGCGGGACAGGGGACTAATGAAAAACTGTTTTTT. V usage is TRBV7-9 and J usage is TRBJ1-4, with TRBD1 matching over 10 bases. The germline V gene has CDR1 SEHNR and CDR2 FQNEAQ (reference sequence). The trim removed 0 bases at V and 2 bases at J, leaving 0 bases unmatched. CDR3 length equals 16 residues. Drawing the rest from reference TRBV7-9 and TRBJ1-4, the complete variable domain is DTGVSQNPRHKITKRGQNVTFRCDPISEHNRLYWYRQTLGQGPEFLTYFQNEAQLEKSRLLSDRFSAERPKGSFSTLEIQRTEQGDSAMYLCASSLAGQGTNEKLFFGSGTQLSVL.

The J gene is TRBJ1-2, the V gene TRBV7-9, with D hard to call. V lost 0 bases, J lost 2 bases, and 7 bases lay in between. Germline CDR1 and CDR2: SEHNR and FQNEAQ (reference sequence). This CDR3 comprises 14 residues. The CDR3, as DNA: TGTGCCAGCAGCTTAGCCGGACTAAACTATGGCTACACCTTC. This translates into CASSLAGLNYGYTF. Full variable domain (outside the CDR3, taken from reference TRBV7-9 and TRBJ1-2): DTGVSQNPRHKITKRGQNVTFRCDPISEHNRLYWYRQTLGQGPEFLTYFQNEAQLEKSRLLSDRFSAERPKGSFSTLEIQRTEQGDSAMYLCASSLAGLNYGYTFGSGTRLTVV.

CDR3 sequence: CASSPLDRESGPQHF. CDR3 DNA sequence: TGTGCCAGCTCACCGCTAGACAGGGAGTCGGGGCCCCAGCATTTT. This chain joins TRBV18 and TRBJ1-5, with TRBD1 matching over 7 bases. Looked up from germline, CDR1 is KGHSH and CDR2 is LQKENI. V lost 3 bases and J lost 9; bases outside the gene matches: 11. This CDR3 comprises 15 residues. Supplemented by reference TRBV18 and TRBJ1-5, the full variable domain reads NAGVMQNPRHLVRRRGQEARLRCSPMKGHSHVYWYRQLPEEGLKFMVYLQKENIIDESGMPKERFSAEFPKEGPSILRIQQVVRGDSAAYFCASSPLDRESGPQHFGDGTRLSIL.

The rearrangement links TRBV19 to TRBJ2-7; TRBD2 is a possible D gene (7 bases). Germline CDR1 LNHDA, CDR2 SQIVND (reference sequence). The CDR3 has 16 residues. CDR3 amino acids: CPRGGGIQGRPYEQYF. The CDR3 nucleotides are TGTCCGAGAGGGGGGGGAATCCAGGGTCGTCCCTACGAGCAGTACTTC.

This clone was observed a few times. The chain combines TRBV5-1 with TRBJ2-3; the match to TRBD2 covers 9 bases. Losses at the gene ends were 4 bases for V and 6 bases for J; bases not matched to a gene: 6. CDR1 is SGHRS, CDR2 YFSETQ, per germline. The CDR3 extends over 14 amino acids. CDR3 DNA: TGCGCCAGCAGCCCGTCTAGCGGGGTGGATACGCAGTATTTT. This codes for CASSPSSGVDTQYF.

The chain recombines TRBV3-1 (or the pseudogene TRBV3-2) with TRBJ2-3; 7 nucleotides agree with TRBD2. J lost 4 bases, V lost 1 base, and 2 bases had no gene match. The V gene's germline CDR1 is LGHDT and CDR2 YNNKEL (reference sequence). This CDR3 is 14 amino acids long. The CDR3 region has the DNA TGTGCCAGCAGCCAAGCTGGGGGGGCAGATACGCAGTATTTT. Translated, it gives CASSQAGGADTQYF.

The CDR3 nucleotides read TGTGCCAGCAGCTCCCGGGACAGGGTTAATGAGCAGTTCTTC. Protein sequence: CASSSRDRVNEQFF. The chain has TRBV7-2 and TRBJ2-1, with 9 bases that match TRBD1. This CDR3 has 14 amino acids. V dropped 4 bases and J dropped 7; count of bases not matched to a gene: 5. Per germline, CDR1 SGHTA and CDR2 FQGNSA.

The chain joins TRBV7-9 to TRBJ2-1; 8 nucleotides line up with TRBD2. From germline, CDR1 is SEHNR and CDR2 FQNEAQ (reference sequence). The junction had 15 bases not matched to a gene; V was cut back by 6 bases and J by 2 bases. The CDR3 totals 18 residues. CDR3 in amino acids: CASSPRGGGSIAYNEQFF. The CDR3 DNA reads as TGTGCCAGCAGTCCCCGGGGGGGCGGCTCAATTGCCTACAATGAGCAGTTCTTC.

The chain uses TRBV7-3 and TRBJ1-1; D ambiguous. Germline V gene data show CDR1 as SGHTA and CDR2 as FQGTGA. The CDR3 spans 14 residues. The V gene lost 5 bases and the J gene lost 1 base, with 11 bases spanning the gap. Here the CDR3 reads CASSKGGPNTEAFF. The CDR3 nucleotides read TGTGCCAGCAGCAAGGGAGGGCCGAACACTGAAGCTTTCTTT.

CDR3 protein: CASSLEGFAYQPQHF. The CDR3 coding sequence is TGCGCCAGCAGCTTGGAGGGGTTCGCCTATCAGCCCCAGCATTTT. The chain has TRBV5-1 and TRBJ1-5, with D possibly matching TRBD1 (5 bases). Trimming shortened V by 0 bases and J by 5 bases, and 12 bases separated the two germline ends. CDR1 and CDR2 (germline): SGHRS, YFSETQ. The CDR3 covers 15 residues.

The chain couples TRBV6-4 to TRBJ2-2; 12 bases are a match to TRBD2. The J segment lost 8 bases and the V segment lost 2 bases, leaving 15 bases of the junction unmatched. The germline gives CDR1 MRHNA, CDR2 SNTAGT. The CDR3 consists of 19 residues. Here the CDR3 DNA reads TGTGCCAGCAGTGACCCAAGGACTAGCGGGGCCCTCGGCACGGGGGAGCTGTTTTTT. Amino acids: CASSDPRTSGALGTGELFF.

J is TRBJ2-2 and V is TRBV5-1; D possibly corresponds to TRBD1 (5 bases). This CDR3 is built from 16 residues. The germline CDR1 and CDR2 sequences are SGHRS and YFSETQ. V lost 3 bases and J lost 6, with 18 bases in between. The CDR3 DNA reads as TGCGCCAGCAGCTCAGACAGATTAGCCTTCGCCGGGGAGCTGTTTTTT. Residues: CASSSDRLAFAGELFF.

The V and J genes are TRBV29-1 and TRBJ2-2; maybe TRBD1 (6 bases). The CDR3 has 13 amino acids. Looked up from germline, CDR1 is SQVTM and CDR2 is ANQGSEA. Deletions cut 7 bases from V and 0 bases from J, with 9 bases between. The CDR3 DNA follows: TGCAGCGACAGGACAGCGAACACCGGGGAGCTGTTTTTT. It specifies CSDRTANTGELFF.

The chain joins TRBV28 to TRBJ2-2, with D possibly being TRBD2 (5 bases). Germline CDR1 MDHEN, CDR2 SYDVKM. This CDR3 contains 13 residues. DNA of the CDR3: TGTGCAAGCCTCGTAAGCGGCGCCGGGGAGCTGTTTTTT. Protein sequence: CASLVSGAGELFF.

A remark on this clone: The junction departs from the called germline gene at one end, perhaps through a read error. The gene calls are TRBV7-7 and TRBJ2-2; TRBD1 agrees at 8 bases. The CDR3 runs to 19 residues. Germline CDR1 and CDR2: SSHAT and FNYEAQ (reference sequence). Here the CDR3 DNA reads TGTGCTAGCAGCCAGTTGCCTGGACAGGGAGTGGCAAAAACCGGGGAGCTGTTTTTT. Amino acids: CASSQLPGQGVAKTGELFF.

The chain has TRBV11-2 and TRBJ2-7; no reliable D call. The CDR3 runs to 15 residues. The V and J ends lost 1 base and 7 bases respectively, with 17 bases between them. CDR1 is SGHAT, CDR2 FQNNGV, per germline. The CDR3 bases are TGTGCCAGCAGCTTAGCGGTTGATGGCGTGAGGGAGCAGTACTTC. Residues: CASSLAVDGVREQYF.

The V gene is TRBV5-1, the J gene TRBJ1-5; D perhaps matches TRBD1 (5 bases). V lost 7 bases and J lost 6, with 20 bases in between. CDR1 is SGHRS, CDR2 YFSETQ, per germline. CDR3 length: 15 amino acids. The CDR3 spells CASAPGGGRGQPQHF. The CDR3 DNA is TGCGCCAGCGCACCGGGGGGTGGCCGAGGTCAGCCCCAGCATTTT.

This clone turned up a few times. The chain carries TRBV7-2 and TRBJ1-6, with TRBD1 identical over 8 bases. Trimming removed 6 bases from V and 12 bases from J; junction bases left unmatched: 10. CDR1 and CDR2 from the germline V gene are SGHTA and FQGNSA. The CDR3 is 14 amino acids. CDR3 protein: CASRGWQGARPLHF. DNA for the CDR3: TGTGCCAGCAGAGGATGGCAGGGGGCTAGACCCCTCCACTTT.